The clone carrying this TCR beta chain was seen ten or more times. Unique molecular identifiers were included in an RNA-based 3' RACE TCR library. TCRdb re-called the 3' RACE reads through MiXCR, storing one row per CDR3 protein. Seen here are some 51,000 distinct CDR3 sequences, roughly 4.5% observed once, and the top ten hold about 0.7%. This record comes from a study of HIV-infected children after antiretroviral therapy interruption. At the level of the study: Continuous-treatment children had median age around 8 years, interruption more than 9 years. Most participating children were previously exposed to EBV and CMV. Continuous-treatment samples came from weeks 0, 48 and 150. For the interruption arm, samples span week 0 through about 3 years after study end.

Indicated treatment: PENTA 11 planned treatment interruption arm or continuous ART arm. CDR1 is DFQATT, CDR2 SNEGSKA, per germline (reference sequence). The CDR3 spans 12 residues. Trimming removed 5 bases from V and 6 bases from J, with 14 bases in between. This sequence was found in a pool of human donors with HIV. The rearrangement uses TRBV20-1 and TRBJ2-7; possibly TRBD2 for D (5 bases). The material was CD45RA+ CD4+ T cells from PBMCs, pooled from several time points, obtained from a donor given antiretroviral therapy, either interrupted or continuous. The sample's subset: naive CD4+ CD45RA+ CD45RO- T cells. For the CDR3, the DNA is TGCAGTGCTCTTCGGACTTCCCGCGAGCAGTACTTC. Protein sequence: CSALRTSREQYF.